The rows below give T cell receptor beta chains drawn from one sample of a study of shared clonotypes between healthy human individuals. Here immunoSEQ multiplex PCR was the method, and the copy in TCRdb shows in-frame clones only, minus some. The sample contains roughly 2,000,000 clones, approximately 94% of which appear only once. Input material: naive CD8+ T cells sorted from blood. All receptors derive from a man between 18 and 35 years old in good health. CDR3s include the opening cysteine and the closing phenylalanine or tryptophan. The D gene is left open where the match is weak. Size is omitted from some rows. Given values are once, few, many or a class for expanded clones.

D gene | J gene | clone size | V gene | CDR3 DNA | CDR3 protein
TRBD1 | TRBJ2-7 | - | TRBV7-9 | TGTGCCAGCAGCTTAGTACAGGGGGCGGTCCACGAGCAGTACTTC | CASSLVQGAVHEQYF
TRBD2 | TRBJ2-7 | - | TRBV5-1 | TGCGCCAGCACCTTAGCGGGGGGGCGAGGCGAGCAGTACTTC | CASTLAGGRGEQYF
- | TRBJ1-5 | - | TRBV15 | TGTGCCACCAGCAGAGGGACCGGCGGGGGCAATCAGCCCCAGCATTTT | CATSRGTGGGNQPQHF
- | TRBJ2-3 | - | TRBV7-9 | TGTGCCAGCAGCTTAGTCCCGGACCCGACAGATACGCAGTATTTT | CASSLVPDPTDTQYF
TRBD2 | TRBJ2-3 | - | TRBV7-8 | TGTGCCAGCAGCTCTAGCGGGGGGCACGCAGATACGCAGTATTTT | CASSSSGGHADTQYF
- | TRBJ1-2 | - | TRBV9 | TGTGCCAGCAGCGTAGTCACAGGGACCTATGGCTACACCTTC | CASSVVTGTYGYTF
- | TRBJ2-1 | - | TRBV28 | TGTGCCAGCAGTTTCAGGCTCCGCGGGGAGCAGTTCTTC | CASSFRLRGEQFF
- | TRBJ2-2 | - | TRBV7-9 | TGTGCCAGCAGCTCCCCCCCGCCGGGGACAACCGGGGAGCTGTTTTTT | CASSSPPPGTTGELFF
- | TRBJ2-4 | - | TRBV7-9 | TGTGCCAGCAGCTTAGCACATAACTTAGCCAAAAACATTCAGTACTTC | CASSLAHNLAKNIQYF
TRBD1 | TRBJ2-7 | once | TRBV27 | TGTGCCAGCAGTTCCTCAGGGGGCGAATTGGGATACGAGCAGTACTTC | CASSSSGGELGYEQYF
TRBD2 | TRBJ2-5 | - | TRBV10-3 | TGTGCCATCAGTGAGGGACCGGGACTAGGTCACCAAGAGACCCAGTACTTC | CAISEGPGLGHQETQYF
- | TRBJ2-7 | - | TRBV10-3 | TGTGCCATCAGTGCGTTTGAGTCAGGGGTAATGTACGAGCAGTACTTC | CAISAFESGVMYEQYF
TRBD2 | TRBJ2-1 | - | TRBV10-2 | TGCGCCAGCAGTGGACTAGCGTTCAATGAGCAGTTCTTC | CASSGLAFNEQFF
- | TRBJ2-7 | - | TRBV12-5 | TGTGCTAGTGGTTTGGTAACAGGAGGTAGCGGCGAGCAGTACTTC | CASGLVTGGSGEQYF
- | TRBJ2-3 | - | TRBV5-4 | TGTGCCAGCAGCCTAAATCTGGATACGCAGTATTTT | CASSLNLDTQYF
- | TRBJ2-7 | - | TRBV4-1 | TGCGCCAGCAGCCAAGGGGGGCCGGGGTCCACCTACGAGCAGTACTTC | CASSQGGPGSTYEQYF
- | TRBJ2-4 | - | TRBV29-1 | TGCAGCGTTGTTAGAGACATTCAGTACTTC | CSVVRDIQYF
- | TRBJ2-3 | once | TRBV2 | TGTGCCAGCAGTGAATGGGTTGGGACTAGCACAGATACGCAGTATTTT | CASSEWVGTSTDTQYF
TRBD2 | TRBJ2-7 | - | TRBV27 | TGTGCCAGCAGTCCTAATGGACTAGCGGGATCCTACGAGCAGTACTTC | CASSPNGLAGSYEQYF
- | TRBJ1-1 | - | TRBV5-6 | TGTGCCAGCAGCTCAGCGGACGAAGTGGGCACTGAAGCTTTCTTT | CASSSADEVGTEAFF
- | TRBJ2-7 | - | TRBV28 | TGTGCCAGCAGTTTACTCGAGGAGCCTAACTACGAGCAGTACTTC | CASSLLEEPNYEQYF
- | TRBJ2-6 | - | TRBV6-5 | TGTGCCAGCAGTTACCTTTGGGGCTCTGGGGCCAACGTCCTGACTTTC | CASSYLWGSGANVLTF
- | TRBJ1-5 | - | TRBV4-3 | TGCGCCAGCAGCCAAGTGAGGGGATCCAATCAGCCCCAGCATTTT | CASSQVRGSNQPQHF
TRBD1 | TRBJ1-2 | - | TRBV27 | TGTGCCAGCAGTTTATTGGGGACAGGGGAAGGGGGGTATGGCTACACCTTC | CASSLLGTGEGGYGYTF
TRBD2 | TRBJ2-3 | - | TRBV28 | TGTGCCAGCAGCCGACTAGCGGGAGAGACAGATACGCAGTATTTT | CASSRLAGETDTQYF
- | TRBJ1-1 | - | TRBV9 | TGTGCCAGCAGCGTAGGACCTCAGGGGAACACTGAAGCTTTCTTT | CASSVGPQGNTEAFF
- | TRBJ1-1 | - | TRBV6-1 | TGTGCCAGCAGTGAATCCGTACATCGGAATTCGAACACTGAAGCTTTCTTT | CASSESVHRNSNTEAFF
TRBD1 | TRBJ2-5 | - | TRBV27 | TGTGCCAGCAGTCACAGGGGCGGTCAAGAGACCCAGTACTTC | CASSHRGGQETQYF
- | TRBJ1-6 | - | TRBV4-3 | TGCGCCAGCAGCCAGGATAGAGGGTCACCCCTCCACTTT | CASSQDRGSPLHF
- | TRBJ2-7 | - | TRBV6-5 | TGTGCCAGCAGTTACAGCTCCCCTAACTACGAGCAGTACTTC | CASSYSSPNYEQYF
- | TRBJ1-6 | - | TRBV27 | TGTGCCAGCAGTTTAGTAAAGAGCTCCTATAATTCACCCCTCCACTTT | CASSLVKSSYNSPLHF
TRBD1 | TRBJ1-5 | - | TRBV30 | TGTGCCTGGAGTGTCGGGACAGGAGCAATCTATAGCAATCAGCCCCAGCATTTT | CAWSVGTGAIYSNQPQHF
- | TRBJ2-7 | - | TRBV14 | TGTGCCAGCAGCCAAGACCCCTCCGGGCCGCCCTACGAGCAGTACTTC | CASSQDPSGPPYEQYF
- | TRBJ2-7 | - | TRBV27 | TGTGCCAGCAGCCGACTTAACGGGGAGCAGTACTTC | CASSRLNGEQYF
TRBD2 | TRBJ2-3 | - | TRBV29-1 | TGCAGCGTTGAAAGCCTAGCGGGAGTGTTCGGCACAGATACGCAGTATTTT | CSVESLAGVFGTDTQYF
- | TRBJ1-2 | - | TRBV5-4 | TGTGCCAGCAGCTTGGGGGTTCTAGACTACACCTTC | CASSLGVLDYTF
- | TRBJ1-4 | - | TRBV27 | TGTGCCAGCAGTTTAGGGGCGGGTGATGAAAAACTGTTTTTT | CASSLGAGDEKLFF
- | TRBJ2-7 | - | TRBV13 | TGTGCCAGCAGCTCGCCCCCGGAATACGAGCAGTACTTC | CASSSPPEYEQYF
- | TRBJ1-1 | - | TRBV11-3 | TGTGCCAGCAGCGAGAAATGGGGGACTGAAGCTTTCTTT | CASSEKWGTEAFF
- | TRBJ2-3 | - | TRBV30 | TGTGCCTGGAGTGTACTGTCAGATACGCAGTATTTT | CAWSVLSDTQYF
TRBD1 | TRBJ1-3 | - | TRBV2 | TGTGCCAGCAGTGAACGGGGACAGGGAGCTGGAAACACCATATATTTT | CASSERGQGAGNTIYF
- | TRBJ1-2 | - | TRBV28 | TGTGCCAGCAGTTTCGGAGTCAGGGGTGGCTACACCTTC | CASSFGVRGGYTF
TRBD1 | TRBJ2-7 | - | TRBV19 | TGTGCCTCCGCACAGGGGACAACGGGCGAGCAGTACTTC | CASAQGTTGEQYF
- | TRBJ2-7 | - | TRBV27 | TGTGCCAGCGCCTCTCCAAACTACGAGCAGTACTTC | CASASPNYEQYF
TRBD1 | TRBJ1-2 | few | TRBV11-2 | TGTGCCAGCAGCCTTCGACAGGGGGCAGATGGCTACACCTTC | CASSLRQGADGYTF
- | TRBJ2-7 | - | TRBV4-3 | TGCGCCAGCAGCCAAGGTGGAGGGCAGCCCTACGAGCAGTACTTC | CASSQGGGQPYEQYF
TRBD2 | TRBJ2-1 | - | TRBV6-1 | TGTGCCAGCAGGCGGGGGTCCACCTACAATGAGCAGTTCTTC | CASRRGSTYNEQFF
TRBD1 | TRBJ1-5 | once | TRBV28 | TGTGCCAGCAGTAGAGACAGGGTCTTCCAGCCCCAGCATTTT | CASSRDRVFQPQHF
- | TRBJ1-4 | - | TRBV28 | TGTGCCAGCTATGGGATGGAAAAACTGTTTTTT | CASYGMEKLFF
TRBD1 | TRBJ2-1 | - | TRBV7-3 | TGTGCCAGCAGCTTCTCCGGGACAGGGGCCAATGAGCAGTTCTTC | CASSFSGTGANEQFF
TRBD1 | TRBJ1-5 | - | TRBV10-1 | TGCGCCACCCCGGGACAGGGGCCAAATAGCAATCAGCCCCAGCATTTT | CATPGQGPNSNQPQHF
- | TRBJ1-5 | - | TRBV27 | TGTGCCAGCAGTTTTAACGGTCCCAATCAGCCCCAGCATTTT | CASSFNGPNQPQHF
TRBD2 | TRBJ2-1 | - | TRBV2 | TGTGCCAGCAGTGATCCTAGCGGTTACAATGAGCAGTTCTTC | CASSDPSGYNEQFF